These 32 T cell receptor beta chains came from one sample sequenced in a study of PD-L1 blockade in urothelial cancer. The data were produced by immunoSEQ multiplex PCR, yet TCRdb's version contains in-frame clones alone and is incomplete. This sample carries 45,000 or so clones, around 88% of them seen once, and the ten largest clones take about 4%. The specimen was PBMCs, collected around atezolizumab (anti-PD-L1) treatment. The receptors come from an elderly man with urothelial cancer.

The J gene is TRBJ2-1, the V gene TRBV4-1; the D is unclear. V was shortened by 3 bases and J by 9 bases, with 6 bases between the two germline ends. Germline lookup yields CDR1 MGHRA and CDR2 YSYEKL. The CDR3 length is 11 residues. CDR3: CASSQFREQFF. CDR3 in DNA: TGCGCCAGCAGCCAGTTTCGTGAGCAGTTCTTC.

V usage is TRBV15 and J usage is TRBJ2-5; 7 nucleotides align to TRBD1. Looked up from germline, CDR1 is LNHNV and CDR2 is YYDKDF (reference sequence). V lost 2 bases to trimming and J lost 1 base; unmatched junction nucleotides: 4. CDR3 size: 15 residues. The CDR3 coding sequence is TGTGCCACCAGCAGACCCCGGGACAGCCAAGAGACCCAGTACTTC. Translated, it gives CATSRPRDSQETQYF.

V is TRBV11-2 and J is TRBJ2-1; possible D gene TRBD2, 6 bases. The CDR3 runs to 16 residues. Trimming left V 1 base short and J 0 bases short, with 10 bases between. The germline gives CDR1 SGHAT, CDR2 FQNNGV. This CDR3 reads CASSLGGASSYNEQFF. DNA of the CDR3: TGTGCCAGCAGCTTAGGCGGGGCCAGCTCCTACAATGAGCAGTTCTTC.

The chain combines TRBV9 with TRBJ2-5; D unresolved. V lost 2 bases, J lost 1 base, and 9 bases lay in between. The length of the CDR3 is 14 residues. Germline-derived CDR1 and CDR2 are SGDLS and YYNGEE. The CDR3 DNA sequence: TGTGCCAGCAGCGTTGACACCTTCCAAGAGACCCAGTACTTC. This gives the protein CASSVDTFQETQYF.

V gene TRBV5-1 combines with J gene TRBJ2-7; 8 bases map to TRBD2. This CDR3 has 14 amino acids. V gave up 1 base and J gave up 3 bases; unmatched junction bases: 3. The germline V gene has CDR1 SGHRS and CDR2 YFSETQ. CDR3 sequence (DNA): TGCGCCAGCAGCTTGAGAGCGGGAGACTACGAGCAGTACTTC. Translated, it gives CASSLRAGDYEQYF.

This clone has more than one count but fewer than ten. The V call is TRBV11-2, the J call TRBJ2-1, with TRBD2 identical over 11 bases. In germline, CDR1 is SGHAT, CDR2 FQNNGV. The CDR3 sequence is 15 residues long. Unmatched junction bases numbered 4, after V lost 3 bases and J lost 6 bases. For the CDR3, the DNA is TGTGCCAGCAGCTTTAGCGGGAGGGCCGGCAATGAGCAGTTCTTC. Protein product: CASSFSGRAGNEQFF.

V usage is TRBV7-2 and J usage is TRBJ1-5; TRBD1 aligns across 10 bases. CDR1 is SGHTA and CDR2 is FQGNSA in the germline V gene. This CDR3 is built from 14 residues. Trimming removed 3 bases from V and 6 bases from J; junction bases left unmatched: 2. The CDR3 sequence: CASSLGDRGQPQHF. The CDR3 bases are TGTGCCAGCAGCTTGGGGGACAGGGGTCAGCCCCAGCATTTT.

The chain recombines TRBV23-1 with TRBJ2-5, with D uncertain. TRBV23-1 is an open reading frame, and its role is uncertain. This CDR3 region has 12 residues. Trimming removed 11 bases at V and 5 bases at J, with 15 bases between. CDR3 amino acids: CALMSWRETQYF. The CDR3, as DNA: TGCGCCTTAATGAGCTGGCGGGAGACCCAGTACTTC.

J is TRBJ1-2 and V is TRBV5-1; 7 bases map to TRBD1. The CDR3 has 14 residues. CDR1 is SGHRS and CDR2 is YFSETQ in the germline V gene. The junction had 5 bases not matched to a gene; V was cut back by 4 bases and J by 2 bases. CDR3 DNA: TGCGCCAGCAGCGCAGGGACAGCAAACTATGGCTACACCTTC. Its protein product is CASSAGTANYGYTF.

V is TRBV6-8 and J is TRBJ2-2, with 10 bases that match TRBD2. CDR1 is MNHGY, CDR2 SAAAGT, per germline. The CDR3 has 18 residues. V shed 1 base and J 5 bases; nucleotides not matched to a gene: 10. The DNA for the CDR3 is TGTGCCAGCAGTTACTTCCTAGCGGGAGTGAGAACTACCGGGGAGCTGTTTTTT. Protein product: CASSYFLAGVRTTGELFF.

The chain combines TRBV28 with TRBJ2-2; D might be TRBD1 (6 bases). Germline CDR1 MDHEN, CDR2 SYDVKM. This CDR3 contains 14 residues. V was trimmed by 2 bases and J by 5 bases, leaving 9 bases between them. CDR3 coding DNA: TGTGCCAGCAGTTTAGCAGGGGAGACCGGGGAGCTGTTTTTT. It is translated as CASSLAGETGELFF.

V usage is TRBV14 and J usage is TRBJ1-1, with a possible D match to TRBD1 (6 bases). Germline lookup yields CDR1 SGHDN and CDR2 FVKESK. The CDR3 contains 13 residues. Trimming left V 0 bases short and J 11 bases short, with 13 bases between. CDR3 nucleotides: TGTGCCAGCAGCCAAGACCGAGGGACATCGGCTTTCTTT. The encoded protein is CASSQDRGTSAFF.

The V gene is TRBV5-5, the J gene TRBJ1-1; 8 positions agree with TRBD1. Germline CDR1 and CDR2: SGHKS and YYEKEE (reference sequence). This CDR3 spans 15 amino acids. V lost 3 bases, J lost 5 bases, and 9 bases stayed unmatched. Here the CDR3 DNA reads TGTGCCAGCAGCTCGGGACAGGTTCTTGGGACTGAAGCTTTCTTT. This gives the protein CASSSGQVLGTEAFF.

The chain couples TRBV2 to TRBJ2-5; maybe TRBD2 (5 bases). Deletions cut 4 bases from V and 7 bases from J, with 16 bases between. CDR3 length: 14 amino acids. Germline V gene data show CDR1 as SNHLY and CDR2 as FYNNEI. The CDR3 region has the DNA TGTGCCAGCAGTGCGCGCTGGGAGCCGGGGACCCAGTACTTC. Translated, it gives CASSARWEPGTQYF.

The chain links TRBV5-1 to TRBJ2-3; maybe TRBD2 (6 bases). Germline-derived CDR1 and CDR2 are SGHRS and YFSETQ. CDR3 length: 15 residues. The V gene lost 0 bases and the J gene lost 0 bases, with 8 bases spanning the gap. For the CDR3, the DNA is TGCGCCAGCAGCTTGGCGGGAGACAGCACAGATACGCAGTATTTT. Translated, it gives CASSLAGDSTDTQYF. Full variable domain (missing parts from reference TRBV5-1 and TRBJ2-3): KAGVTQTPRYLIKTRGQQVTLSCSPISGHRSVSWYQQTPGQGLQFLFEYFSETQRNKGNFPGRFSGRQFSNSRSEMNVSTLELGDSALYLCASSLAGDSTDTQYFGPGTRLTVL.

Written as DNA, the CDR3 is TGTGCCAGCAAAGAGGACAGGGGTTTCTTTCAGCCCCAGCATTTT. This encodes CASKEDRGFFQPQHF. The rearrangement links TRBV6-1 to TRBJ1-5; 9 bases are a match to TRBD1. Trimming took 7 bases from V and 6 from J; bases not matched to a gene: 10. The CDR3 has 15 residues. CDR1 is MNHNS and CDR2 is SASEGT in the germline V gene.

V and J are TRBV6-5 and TRBJ2-3, with 10 bases aligning to TRBD2. Trimming cost V 4 bases and J 6 bases; bases outside gene matches: 7. The CDR3 runs 15 residues. In germline, CDR1 is MNHEY, CDR2 SVGAGI. The CDR3 nucleotides are TGTGCCAGCAGTTCCAGCGGGAGGGAGATTGATACGCAGTATTTT. Translation: CASSSSGREIDTQYF.

This chain connects TRBV6-1 to TRBJ2-6, with TRBD2 matching over 7 bases. Germline V lookup: CDR1 MNHNS, CDR2 SASEGT. The V gene end was trimmed by 3 bases and the J gene end by 2 bases; junction bases not matched to a gene: 1. The CDR3 totals 15 residues. This CDR3 is CASSEGGAGANVLTF. In DNA form, the CDR3 reads TGTGCCAGCAGTGAGGGGGGGGCTGGGGCCAACGTCCTGACTTTC.

The V call is TRBV7-6, the J call TRBJ1-4; TRBD1 matches 9 bases. The CDR3 sequence is 14 residues long. The germline gives CDR1 SGHVS, CDR2 FNYEAQ. V lost 5 bases to trimming and J lost 5 bases; unmatched junction nucleotides: 3. This chain's CDR3 is CASSLGTGNEKLFF. The CDR3 nucleotides read TGTGCCAGCAGCCTCGGGACAGGGAATGAAAAACTGTTTTTT. The full variable domain, in which reference TRBV7-6 and TRBJ1-4 provide the parts outside the CDR3, is GAGVSQSPRYKVTKRGQDVALRCDPISGHVSLYWYRQALGQGPEFLTYFNYEAQQDKSGLPNDRFSAERPEGSISTLTIQRTEQRDSAMYRCASSLGTGNEKLFFGSGTQLSVL.

V is TRBV25-1 and J is TRBJ2-5; D may be TRBD1 (6 bases). The germline CDR1 and CDR2 sequences are MGHDK and SYGVNS. The CDR3 sequence is 17 residues long. The germline V and J ends were trimmed by 8 bases and 0 bases, with 22 bases remaining between them. CDR3 nucleotides: TGTGCCAGCCTCCCATCCTGGGGGCAGGGCTACCAAGAGACCCAGTACTTC. Translation: CASLPSWGQGYQETQYF.

J is TRBJ1-2 and V is TRBV28; D is unresolved. There are 11 residues in the CDR3. Germline V gives CDR1 MDHEN, CDR2 SYDVKM. The V and J ends lost 6 bases and 8 bases respectively, with 10 bases between them. The CDR3 nucleotides read TGTGCCAGCAGGCCGCCGGAGGGCTACACCTTC. The encoded protein is CASRPPEGYTF.

The chain is built from TRBV19 and TRBJ1-2, with D maybe TRBD1 (5 bases). Trimming shortened V by 1 base and J by 2 bases, and 11 bases separated the two germline ends. This CDR3 is built from 15 residues. Looked up from germline, CDR1 is LNHDA and CDR2 is SQIVND (reference sequence). The CDR3 coding sequence is TGTGCCAGTAGTATAGGGGGCAGTCTAAACTATGGCTACACCTTC. It is translated as CASSIGGSLNYGYTF. The complete variable domain, with remaining parts taken from reference TRBV19 and TRBJ1-2, reads DGGITQSPKYLFRKEGQNVTLSCEQNLNHDAMYWYRQDPGQGLRLIYYSQIVNDFQKGDIAEGYSVSREKKESFPLTVTSAQKNPTAFYLCASSIGGSLNYGYTFGSGTRLTVV.

The chain couples TRBV9 to TRBJ2-1; TRBD1 agrees at 8 bases. Germline V CDR1 and CDR2: SGDLS, YYNGEE. J gave up 7 bases and V 3 bases, and 15 bases lay outside the gene matches. There are 17 residues in the CDR3. CDR3 loop: CASSAHTPGTGGNEQFF. The CDR3 nucleotides are TGTGCCAGCAGCGCCCATACACCCGGGACAGGTGGAAATGAGCAGTTCTTC. Supplemented by reference TRBV9 and TRBJ2-1, the full variable domain reads DSGVTQTPKHLITATGQRVTLRCSPRSGDLSVYWYQQSLDQGLQFLIQYYNGEERAKGNILERFSAQQFPDLHSELNLSSLELGDSALYFCASSAHTPGTGGNEQFFGPGTRLTVL.

The chain recombines TRBV6-6 with TRBJ2-5; D may be TRBD2 (6 bases). The CDR3 runs to 16 residues. Germline lookup yields CDR1 MNHNY and CDR2 SVGAGI (reference sequence). V lost 0 bases to trimming and J lost 2 bases, with 13 bases between them. The CDR3 DNA follows: TGTGCCAGCAGTTACTCGTTTACGGCGGGACAAGAGACCCAGTACTTC. Its protein is CASSYSFTAGQETQYF.

This clone was detected only a few times. The V and J genes are TRBV5-6 and TRBJ1-1, with D tentatively TRBD1 (5 bases). Trimming shortened V by 2 bases and J by 7 bases, and 15 bases separated the two germline ends. The length of the CDR3 is 14 residues. The germline gives CDR1 SGHDT, CDR2 YYEEEE. The CDR3 DNA reads as TGTGCCAGCAGCTTTAATAGGGGAAGGGGTGAAGCTTTCTTT. It codes for CASSFNRGRGEAFF.

This clone was picked up a small number of times. V gene TRBV19 combines with J gene TRBJ2-1; 9 bases are shared with TRBD2. Germline values: CDR1 LNHDA, CDR2 SQIVND (reference sequence). The CDR3 length is 16 residues. J was trimmed by 5 bases and V by 3 bases; bases with no gene match: 8. As DNA, the CDR3 is TGTGCCAGTAGTATGGTAGTGGCTAGCGGGAACAATGAGCAGTTCTTC. This sequence encodes CASSMVVASGNNEQFF.

This sequence joins TRBV5-1 and TRBJ2-2; the match to TRBD1 covers 7 bases. The germline V gene has CDR1 SGHRS and CDR2 YFSETQ. The CDR3 totals 15 residues. The V and J ends lost 4 bases and 1 base, in that order; junction bases with no gene match: 4. CDR3 sequence reads: CASSIGDRNTGELFF. The CDR3 DNA is TGCGCCAGCAGCATCGGGGACAGGAACACCGGGGAGCTGTTTTTT.

The rearrangement uses TRBV28 and TRBJ1-5; TRBD1 is a possible D gene (6 bases). Per germline, CDR1 MDHEN and CDR2 SYDVKM. The CDR3 runs to 15 residues. Trimming took 6 bases from V and 0 from J, leaving 12 bases between them. As DNA, the CDR3 is TGTGCCAGCAGCTTCGGGACATATAGCAATCAGCCCCAGCATTTT. Protein product: CASSFGTYSNQPQHF.

The chain carries TRBV6-1 and TRBJ1-2; D unclear. The length of the CDR3 is 15 residues. Looked up from germline, CDR1 is MNHNS and CDR2 is SASEGT. V was cut by 1 base and J by 0 bases, with 9 bases left in between. In DNA, the CDR3 is TGTGCCAGCAGTGAAGGGCACAGAGCTAACTATGGCTACACCTTC. Its translation is CASSEGHRANYGYTF.

The chain couples TRBV21-1 to TRBJ2-7; the listed D gene, TRBD1, was not tested against the DNA. TRBV21-1 is shown as a pseudogene. CDR3 length equals 15 residues. As DNA, the CDR3 is TGTGCCAGCAGCAAAGAGGGGACAGGCGCGGAGGAGCAGTACTTC. Translated: CASSKEGTGAEEQYF.

The V call is TRBV7-9, the J call TRBJ2-3, with D maybe TRBD2 (5 bases). Germline values: CDR1 SEHNR, CDR2 FQNEAQ (reference sequence). The length of the CDR3 is 15 residues. Trimming pared 5 bases from V and 2 bases from J, leaving 14 bases between. CDR3 DNA sequence: TGTGCCAGCAGCCCGCCATCCGGGAACACAGATACGCAGTATTTT. Translation: CASSPPSGNTDTQYF.

This chain joins TRBV4-2 and TRBJ2-3, with D uncertain. Germline CDR1 is LGHNA and CDR2 is YNFKEQ. The ends were cut back, 5 bases at V and 0 bases at J, with 6 bases in the middle. The CDR3 spans 13 residues. The CDR3, as DNA: TGTGCCAGCAGCGGAGTTAGCACAGATACGCAGTATTTT. Residues: CASSGVSTDTQYF.